These 29 T cell receptor beta chains were sequenced from one sample in a study of neurological immune-mediated disorders (dated by TCRdb to 2018 to 2020). The library was obtained by 5' RACE. The sequencing machine was an Illumina HiSeq 2500. TCRdb ran its own pipeline on the public reads, namely fastp trimming at Q25 and MiXCR clone calling, and kept in-frame beta chains. Rows are unified per CDR3 protein, each entry keeping the most common DNA and genes. This sample gives 55,000 or so distinct CDR3 sequences in total; about 4.2% of them show up just once. Of the sample, about 3% is held by the ten largest clones. Sample: PBMCs. These receptors all come from a man aged 45-65 years with multiple sclerosis.

This clonotype has a count of ten or more. The chain recombines TRBV10-1 with TRBJ2-3, with 8 bases lining up with TRBD2. From germline, CDR1 is WNHNN and CDR2 SYGVQD (reference sequence). The junction had 1 base not matched to a gene; V was cut back by 3 bases and J by 2 bases. This CDR3 is built from 14 residues. Here the CDR3 DNA reads TGCGCCAGCAGTGATAGCGGGATCACAGATACGCAGTATTTT. Protein product: CASSDSGITDTQYF.

This clonotype was detected many times. This chain links TRBV20-1 with TRBJ2-1; the D is unclear. This CDR3 is 11 amino acids long. Trimming pared 8 bases from V and 8 bases from J, leaving 13 bases between. Germline V lookup: CDR1 DFQATT, CDR2 SNEGSKA (reference sequence). The CDR3 sequence is CSLHWWDEQFF. For the CDR3, the DNA is TGCAGTCTGCACTGGTGGGATGAGCAGTTCTTC.

Note on this clonotype: Since a much larger clone is just one base distant, this may be a read error. The V call is TRBV20-1, the J call TRBJ2-7, with D perhaps matching TRBD2 (6 bases). The CDR3 has 16 residues. Germline CDR1 is DFQATT and CDR2 is SNEGSKA (reference sequence). Trimming stripped 5 bases from V and 5 bases from J, with 25 bases between. This CDR3 is CSAAAAVTRGSNEQYF. The CDR3 coding sequence is TGCAGTGCTGCGGCGGCAGTGACTAGAGGGAGTAACGAGCAGTACTTC.

This clonotype was picked up many times. The chain couples TRBV5-1 to TRBJ1-1, with D maybe TRBD1 (6 bases). The CDR3 is made up of 14 amino acids. Germline CDR1 is SGHRS and CDR2 is YFSETQ. Trimming pared 3 bases from V and 0 bases from J, leaving 9 bases between. CDR3 loop: CASSSGVMNTEAFF. In DNA form, the CDR3 reads TGCGCCAGCAGCTCAGGGGTTATGAACACTGAAGCTTTCTTT.

Many counts were recorded for this clonotype. The chain has TRBV5-1 and TRBJ1-1; D gene unclear. V was shortened by 2 bases and J by 0 bases, with 8 bases between the two germline ends. The length of the CDR3 is 14 residues. CDR1 is SGHRS, CDR2 YFSETQ, per germline. The CDR3 sequence is CASSFVNMNTEAFF. CDR3 DNA: TGCGCCAGCAGCTTCGTCAACATGAACACTGAAGCTTTCTTT. Using reference TRBV5-1 and TRBJ1-1 for the parts outside the CDR3, the full variable domain is KAGVTQTPRYLIKTRGQQVTLSCSPISGHRSVSWYQQTPGQGLQFLFEYFSETQRNKGNFPGRFSGRQFSNSRSEMNVSTLELGDSALYLCASSFVNMNTEAFFGQGTRLTVV.

This clonotype came up many times. The rearrangement uses TRBV20-1 and TRBJ2-3, with TRBD2 matching 16 bases. The CDR3 loop spans 18 amino acids. With V trimmed by 6 bases and J by 5 bases, 14 bases remained unmatched. The germline gives CDR1 DFQATT, CDR2 SNEGSKA (reference sequence). The CDR3 DNA reads as TGCAGTGCGGAGGGACTAGCGGGAGGGCCACTAAATAGAGATACGCAGTATTTT. This encodes CSAEGLAGGPLNRDTQYF.

This clonotype appeared many times. V is TRBV5-1 and J is TRBJ2-1; 9 nucleotides agree with TRBD2. Germline lookup yields CDR1 SGHRS and CDR2 YFSETQ. The CDR3 runs 14 residues. J gave up 4 bases and V 5 bases, and 4 bases lay outside the gene matches. CDR3: CASRPSGTYNEQFF. The CDR3 nucleotides read TGCGCCAGCAGGCCTAGCGGGACTTACAATGAGCAGTTCTTC.

This clonotype has a count of ten or more. This chain joins TRBV6-6 and TRBJ2-7; possibly TRBD2 for D (5 bases). The CDR3 extends over 14 amino acids. The V and J ends lost 0 bases and 2 bases respectively, with 8 bases between them. Germline CDR1 is MNHNY and CDR2 is SVGAGI (reference sequence). The DNA for the CDR3 is TGTGCCAGCAGTTACTCCTCGGGGACCTACGAGCAGTACTTC. Translation gives CASSYSSGTYEQYF.

In its sample, this clonotype was seen many times. The V and J genes are TRBV28 and TRBJ2-1; TRBD1 is a possible D gene (5 bases). CDR3 size: 13 residues. The V end was cut by 4 bases, the J end by 4 bases, with 8 bases between. CDR1 MDHEN and CDR2 SYDVKM come from the germline V gene. The CDR3 DNA follows: TGTGCCAGCAGTTCCAGGGTTTACAATGAGCAGTTCTTC. The encoded protein is CASSSRVYNEQFF.

There are many counts of this clonotype. V is TRBV12-3 or TRBV12-4 and J is TRBJ2-5, with a tentative D call TRBD2 (6 bases). Trimming left V 2 bases short and J 4 bases short, with 14 bases between. The CDR3 runs to 15 residues. The CDR3 DNA follows: TGTGCCAGCAGTTTACTGGGGACTGATGGAGAGACCCAGTACTTC. This sequence encodes CASSLLGTDGETQYF.

Turning to this clonotype: This clone may be a read error of a much larger clone one base away. The J gene is TRBJ2-7, the V gene TRBV29-1; unclear D gene. Looked up from germline, CDR1 is SQVTM and CDR2 is ANQGSEA. The CDR3 sequence is 12 residues long. V lost 5 bases to trimming and J lost 2 bases, with 10 bases between them. The DNA for the CDR3 is TGCAGCGTTTCGGAAAGGGCCTACGAGCAGTACTTC. This gives the protein CSVSERAYEQYF.

This clonotype came up once. The gene calls are TRBV7-9 and TRBJ2-7, with TRBD2 matching 9 bases. CDR1 is SEHNR and CDR2 is FQNEAQ in the germline V gene (reference sequence). V lost 11 bases and J lost 0; bases outside the gene matches: 8. The CDR3 runs to 14 residues. The CDR3 region has the DNA TGTGCCGCAAGTGCGGGAGGGATCTCCTACGAGCAGTACTTC. Translating it yields CAASAGGISYEQYF.

This clonotype occurred many times. The rearrangement uses TRBV20-1 and TRBJ2-3, with 11 bases identical to TRBD2. V trimming: 2 bases; J trimming: 5 bases; junction bases outside the gene matches: 6. The CDR3 runs to 15 residues. Germline V gene sequence: CDR1 DFQATT, CDR2 SNEGSKA (reference sequence). The CDR3: CSARKLAGGRDTQYF. The CDR3 DNA reads TGCAGTGCTAGAAAGCTAGCGGGGGGCCGAGATACGCAGTATTTT.

The table lists this clonotype with many counts. The chain employs TRBV4-1 and TRBJ2-5, with 8 bases aligning to TRBD1. The V segment lost 5 bases and the J segment 5 bases; nucleotides outside the gene matches: 10. This CDR3 region has 15 residues. The germline V gene has CDR1 MGHRA and CDR2 YSYEKL. The CDR3 is CASSSPGQVGETQYF. CDR3 nucleotides: TGCGCCAGCAGCTCACCGGGACAGGTCGGCGAGACCCAGTACTTC.

This clonotype has a count of ten or more. The chain couples TRBV5-1 to TRBJ1-1; 7 bases are shared with TRBD1. Germline CDR1 SGHRS, CDR2 YFSETQ. The V segment lost 1 base and the J segment 0 bases; nucleotides outside the gene matches: 3. The length of the CDR3 is 15 residues. The CDR3 nucleotides are TGCGCCAGCAGCTTGAAGGGGGCCTTGAACACTGAAGCTTTCTTT. Its translation is CASSLKGALNTEAFF.

The chain combines TRBV6-1 with TRBJ2-1, with 8 positions matching TRBD2. The junction had 7 bases not matched to a gene; V was cut back by 0 bases and J by 3 bases. The CDR3 totals 17 residues. Germline V lookup: CDR1 MNHNS, CDR2 SASEGT. CDR3 protein: CASSEASGGLFYNEQFF. The CDR3 nucleotides read TGTGCCAGCAGTGAAGCAAGCGGGGGCCTATTCTACAATGAGCAGTTCTTC.

This clonotype was seen repeatedly, ten times or more. The V call is TRBV28, the J call TRBJ2-7, with 9 bases lining up with TRBD2. The CDR3 has 15 residues. The germline gives CDR1 MDHEN, CDR2 SYDVKM. The trim removed 0 bases at V and 0 bases at J, leaving 0 bases unmatched. As DNA, the CDR3 is TGTGCCAGCAGTTTATGGGGACTAGCCTCCTACGAGCAGTACTTC. It specifies CASSLWGLASYEQYF.

Of note for this clonotype: An end of the junction differs from the germline gene, which may be a read error. The rearrangement uses TRBV4-1 and TRBJ1-6, with 7 bases that match TRBD1. The CDR3 covers 18 residues. Looked up from germline, CDR1 is MGHRA and CDR2 is YSYEKL. The CDR3 DNA is TGCGCCAGCAGCCAAGATCTAAAGGGGGCGGAAAGGAATTCACCCCTCAACTTT. This sequence encodes CASSQDLKGAERNSPLNF.

This clonotype was detected many times. The chain carries TRBV27 and TRBJ2-2; TRBD1 agrees at 10 bases. CDR1 and CDR2 (germline): MNHEY, SMNVEV (reference sequence). Trimming at V came to 5 bases and at J to 5 bases, leaving 11 bases not matched to a gene. This CDR3 has 17 residues. The CDR3 coding sequence is TGTGCCAGCAGTCCCCGGGGGGGACAGGGGCGAACCGGGGAGCTGTTTTTT. It is translated as CASSPRGGQGRTGELFF.

This clonotype has at least ten counts. The chain joins TRBV11-3 to TRBJ2-3, with 7 bases that match TRBD1. CDR1 SGHNT and CDR2 YENEEA come from the germline V gene. The CDR3 consists of 15 residues. V lost 5 bases to trimming and J lost 2 bases; unmatched junction nucleotides: 7. The CDR3: CASSGQALSTDTQYF. The CDR3 DNA reads TGTGCCAGCAGCGGACAGGCGCTCTCCACAGATACGCAGTATTTT.

This clonotype was recorded at least ten times. The genes are TRBV5-1 and TRBJ2-3; D is perhaps TRBD1 or TRBD2 (5 bases each). Trimming left V 5 bases short and J 2 bases short, with 15 bases between. This CDR3 is 15 amino acids long. The V gene's germline CDR1 is SGHRS and CDR2 YFSETQ. The CDR3 nucleotides are TGCGCCAGCAGACTGGGGGTAGGACCCACAGATACGCAGTATTTT. The encoded protein is CASRLGVGPTDTQYF.

This clonotype has more than one count but fewer than ten. A read error may be the cause here, since a much bigger clone is one base away. The chain is built from TRBV9 and TRBJ1-3; D uncertain. The germline V gene has CDR1 SGDLS and CDR2 YYNGEE. The length of the CDR3 is 13 residues. The V end lost 5 bases, the J end lost 2 bases, and 8 bases lay between the germline ends. CDR3 DNA sequence: TGTGCCAGCAGTGAAAGGACTGGAAACACCATATATTTT. Translated: CASSERTGNTIYF.

This clonotype came up many times. The chain is built from TRBV29-1 and TRBJ2-3; 13 bases are shared with TRBD2. The germline gives CDR1 SQVTM, CDR2 ANQGSEA. The ends lost 2 bases at V and 3 bases at J; junction bases unmatched: 5. CDR3 length equals 16 residues. CDR3: CSVEPRTSGRTDTQYF. Written as DNA, the CDR3 is TGCAGCGTTGAACCGCGGACTAGCGGGAGAACAGATACGCAGTATTTT.

Ten or more counts support this clonotype. The rearrangement links TRBV24-1 to TRBJ2-1, with TRBD1 as a possible D gene (5 bases). Germline lookup yields CDR1 KGHDR and CDR2 SFDVKD. The CDR3 contains 14 residues. V lost 3 bases, J lost 6 bases, and 11 bases lay in between. CDR3 nucleotides: TGTGCCACCAGTGATGGGGCAGGGCCCAATGAGCAGTTCTTC. Translated: CATSDGAGPNEQFF.

In its sample, this clonotype was seen many times. A much larger clone differs from this one at a single base, so this may be a read error. V and J are TRBV9 and TRBJ1-1; D is unresolved. Germline-derived CDR1 and CDR2 are SGDLS and YYNGEE. The germline V and J ends were trimmed by 3 bases and 4 bases, with 10 bases remaining between them. This CDR3 contains 13 residues. This CDR3 is CASSGSDRTEAFF. The CDR3 DNA sequence: TGTGCCAGCAGCGGTAGCGACCGCACTGAAGCTTTCTTT.

This clonotype was observed at least ten times. The chain joins TRBV7-8 to TRBJ2-1; the match to TRBD1 covers 8 bases. Germline CDR1 and CDR2: SGHVS and FQNEAQ. With V trimmed by 5 bases and J by 5 bases, 14 bases remained unmatched. The CDR3 runs to 17 residues. The CDR3 spells CASSPGVPGQVNNEQFF. The CDR3 DNA sequence: TGTGCCAGCAGCCCAGGCGTGCCGGGACAGGTTAACAATGAGCAGTTCTTC.

The chain recombines TRBV7-6 with TRBJ2-7, with D hard to call. Per germline, CDR1 SGHVS and CDR2 FNYEAQ. The CDR3 spans 13 residues. Between the trimmed V and J ends, which lost 0 bases and 5 bases, there was a span of 8 bases. CDR3 DNA sequence: TGTGCCAGCAGCTTAGCTTTCGCCGACGAGCAGTACTTC. Protein: CASSLAFADEQYF.

This clonotype was recorded many times. The chain has TRBV5-1 and TRBJ2-2, with 9 nucleotides matching TRBD1. J was trimmed by 1 base and V by 4 bases; bases with no gene match: 5. Germline values: CDR1 SGHRS, CDR2 YFSETQ. This CDR3 has 16 residues. CDR3 region: CASSGGQGKNTGELFF. In DNA form, the CDR3 reads TGCGCCAGCAGCGGGGGACAGGGAAAGAACACCGGGGAGCTGTTTTTT. The complete variable domain, with remaining parts taken from reference TRBV5-1 and TRBJ2-2, reads KAGVTQTPRYLIKTRGQQVTLSCSPISGHRSVSWYQQTPGQGLQFLFEYFSETQRNKGNFPGRFSGRQFSNSRSEMNVSTLELGDSALYLCASSGGQGKNTGELFFGEGSRLTVL.

This clonotype was counted many times. The chain joins TRBV5-1 to TRBJ2-3; 7 nucleotides align to TRBD2. Per germline, CDR1 SGHRS and CDR2 YFSETQ. The V segment lost 0 bases and the J segment 4 bases; nucleotides outside the gene matches: 8. The CDR3 totals 16 residues. In DNA, the CDR3 is TGCGCCAGCAGCTTGGCCGGCGGGAGCGTGGCAGATACGCAGTATTTT. Its protein is CASSLAGGSVADTQYF.